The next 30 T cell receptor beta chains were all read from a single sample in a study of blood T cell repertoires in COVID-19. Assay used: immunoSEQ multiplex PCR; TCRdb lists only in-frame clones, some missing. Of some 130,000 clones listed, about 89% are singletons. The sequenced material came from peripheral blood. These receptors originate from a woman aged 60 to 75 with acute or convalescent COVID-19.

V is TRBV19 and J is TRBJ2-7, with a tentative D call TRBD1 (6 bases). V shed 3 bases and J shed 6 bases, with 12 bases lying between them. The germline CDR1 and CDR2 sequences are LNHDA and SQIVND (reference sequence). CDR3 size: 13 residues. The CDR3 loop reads CASSMDSSGEQYV. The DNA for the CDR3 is TGTGCCAGTAGTATGGACAGTTCTGGCGAGCAGTACGTC.

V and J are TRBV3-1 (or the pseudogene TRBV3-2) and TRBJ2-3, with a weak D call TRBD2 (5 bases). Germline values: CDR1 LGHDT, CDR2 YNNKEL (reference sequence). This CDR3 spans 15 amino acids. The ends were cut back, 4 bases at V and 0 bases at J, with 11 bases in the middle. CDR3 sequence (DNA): TGTGCCAGCAGCCTAGGGAGCGGCAGCACAGATACGCAGTATTTT. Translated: CASSLGSGSTDTQYF.

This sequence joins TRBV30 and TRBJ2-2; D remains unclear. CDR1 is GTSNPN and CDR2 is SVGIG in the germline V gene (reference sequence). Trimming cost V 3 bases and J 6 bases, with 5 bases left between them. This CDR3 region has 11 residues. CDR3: CAWSPSGELFF. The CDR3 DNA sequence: TGTGCCTGGAGCCCATCCGGGGAGCTGTTTTTT.

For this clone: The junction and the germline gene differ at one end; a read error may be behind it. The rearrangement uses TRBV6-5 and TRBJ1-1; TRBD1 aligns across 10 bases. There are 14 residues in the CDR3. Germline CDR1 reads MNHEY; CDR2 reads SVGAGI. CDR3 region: CASSYSGTGDVRSF. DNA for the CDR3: TGTGCCAGCAGTTACTCAGGGACAGGGGATGTTCGGAGCTTT.

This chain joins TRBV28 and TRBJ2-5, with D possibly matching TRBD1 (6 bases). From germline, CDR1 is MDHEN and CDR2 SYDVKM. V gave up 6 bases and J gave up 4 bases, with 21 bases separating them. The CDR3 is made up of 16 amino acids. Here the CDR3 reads CASSPTLQGRGETQYF. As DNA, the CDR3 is TGTGCCAGCAGCCCTACCCTACAGGGAAGAGGAGAGACCCAGTACTTC.

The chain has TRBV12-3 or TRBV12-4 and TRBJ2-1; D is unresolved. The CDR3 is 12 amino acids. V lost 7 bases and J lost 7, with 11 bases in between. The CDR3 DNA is TGTGCCAGCACGTCTAGTGTAAATGAGCAGTTCTTC. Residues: CASTSSVNEQFF.

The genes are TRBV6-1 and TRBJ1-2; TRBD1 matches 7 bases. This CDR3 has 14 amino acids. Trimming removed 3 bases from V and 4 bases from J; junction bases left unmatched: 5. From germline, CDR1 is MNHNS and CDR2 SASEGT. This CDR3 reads CASSDPGTVYGYTF. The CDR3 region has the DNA TGTGCCAGCAGTGACCCGGGGACAGTCTATGGCTACACCTTC.

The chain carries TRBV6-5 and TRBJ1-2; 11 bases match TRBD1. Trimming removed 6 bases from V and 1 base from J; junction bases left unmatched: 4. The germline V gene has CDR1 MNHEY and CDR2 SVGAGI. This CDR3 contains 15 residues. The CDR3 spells CASSRTGGNNYGYTF. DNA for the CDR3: TGTGCCAGCAGCCGGACAGGGGGCAATAACTATGGCTACACCTTC.

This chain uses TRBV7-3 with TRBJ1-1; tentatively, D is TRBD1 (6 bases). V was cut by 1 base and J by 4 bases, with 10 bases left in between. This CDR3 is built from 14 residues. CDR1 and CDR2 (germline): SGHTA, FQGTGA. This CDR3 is CASSLSSGVTEAFF. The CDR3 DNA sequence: TGTGCCAGCAGCTTAAGCTCAGGGGTCACTGAAGCTTTCTTT. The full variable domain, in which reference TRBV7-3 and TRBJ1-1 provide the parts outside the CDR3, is GAGVSQTPSNKVTEKGKYVELRCDPISGHTALYWYRQSLGQGPEFLIYFQGTGAADDSGLPNDRFFAVRPEGSVSTLKIQRTERGDSAVYLCASSLSSGVTEAFFGQGTRLTVV.

The CDR3 nucleotides are TGTGCCAGCAGCTTAACCACAGGGGAGAACACTGAAGCTTTCTTT. It yields the protein CASSLTTGENTEAFF. The chain couples TRBV7-2 to TRBJ1-1; TRBD1 agrees at 7 bases. Germline V gene data show CDR1 as SGHTA and CDR2 as FQGNSA. After removal of 2 bases from V and 1 base from J, the junction contained 4 bases not matched to a gene. The CDR3 is 15 amino acids.

In nucleotides, the CDR3 is TGTGCCAGCAGGGGGCGGGAGGGCCTCCCAGATACGCAGTATTTT. Amino acid sequence: CASRGREGLPDTQYF. J is TRBJ2-3 and V is TRBV2; 9 positions agree with TRBD2. V lost 6 bases and J lost 4; bases outside the gene matches: 8. Germline V gene data show CDR1 as SNHLY and CDR2 as FYNNEI. The length of the CDR3 is 15 residues.

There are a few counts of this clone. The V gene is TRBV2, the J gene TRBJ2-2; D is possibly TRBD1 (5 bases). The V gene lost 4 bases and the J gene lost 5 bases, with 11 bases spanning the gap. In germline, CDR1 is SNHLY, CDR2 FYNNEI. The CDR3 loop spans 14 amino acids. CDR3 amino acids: CASSGQPTTGELFF. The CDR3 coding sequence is TGTGCCAGCAGTGGACAGCCAACGACCGGGGAGCTGTTTTTT.

CDR3: CASSRMGGGNTIYF. CDR3 bases: TGTGCCAGCAGTCGAATGGGCGGGGGAAACACCATATATTTT. J is TRBJ1-3 and V is TRBV2, with D hard to call. CDR1 and CDR2 from the germline V gene are SNHLY and FYNNEI. Trimming took 5 bases from V and 4 from J, leaving 12 bases between them. The CDR3 is made up of 14 amino acids.

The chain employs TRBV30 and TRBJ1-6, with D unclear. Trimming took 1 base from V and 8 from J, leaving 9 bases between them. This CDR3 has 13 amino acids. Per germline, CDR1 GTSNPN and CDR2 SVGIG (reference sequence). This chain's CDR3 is CAWSGGTDSPLHF. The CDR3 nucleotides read TGTGCCTGGAGTGGCGGCACCGATTCACCCCTCCACTTT. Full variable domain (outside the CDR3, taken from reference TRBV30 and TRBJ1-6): SQTIHQWPATLVQPVGSPLSLECTVEGTSNPNLYWYRQAAGRGLQLLFYSVGIGQISSEVPQNLSASRPQDRQFILSSKKLLLSDSGFYLCAWSGGTDSPLHFGNGTRLTVT.

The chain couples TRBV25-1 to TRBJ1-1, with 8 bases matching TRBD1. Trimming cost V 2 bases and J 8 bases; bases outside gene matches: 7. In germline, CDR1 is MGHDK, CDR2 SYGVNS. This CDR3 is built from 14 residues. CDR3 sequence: CASSEPGQGEEAFF. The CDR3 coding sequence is TGTGCCAGCAGTGAACCCGGACAGGGAGAAGAAGCTTTCTTT.

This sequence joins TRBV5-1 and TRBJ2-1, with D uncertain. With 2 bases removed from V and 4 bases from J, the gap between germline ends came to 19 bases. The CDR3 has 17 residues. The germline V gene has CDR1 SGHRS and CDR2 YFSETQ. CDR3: CASSFHSRGPQYNEQFF. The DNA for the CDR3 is TGCGCCAGCAGCTTCCACTCTAGAGGTCCCCAATACAATGAGCAGTTCTTC.

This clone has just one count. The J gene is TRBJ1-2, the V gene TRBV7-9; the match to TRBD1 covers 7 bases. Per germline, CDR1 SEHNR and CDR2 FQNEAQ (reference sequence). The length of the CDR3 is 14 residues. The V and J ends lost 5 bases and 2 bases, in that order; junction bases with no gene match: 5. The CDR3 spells CASSVGQRNYGYTF. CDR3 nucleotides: TGTGCCAGCAGCGTGGGACAGAGAAACTATGGCTACACCTTC.

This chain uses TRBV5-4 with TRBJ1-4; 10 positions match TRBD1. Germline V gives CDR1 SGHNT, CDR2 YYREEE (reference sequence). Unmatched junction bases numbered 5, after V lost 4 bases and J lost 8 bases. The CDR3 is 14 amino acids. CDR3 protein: CASSIDRGHEKLFF. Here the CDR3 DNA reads TGTGCCAGCAGCATAGACAGGGGGCACGAAAAACTGTTTTTT.

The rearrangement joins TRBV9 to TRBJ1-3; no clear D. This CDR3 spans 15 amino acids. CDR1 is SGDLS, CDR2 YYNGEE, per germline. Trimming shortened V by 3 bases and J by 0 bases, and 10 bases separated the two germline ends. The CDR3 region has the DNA TGTGCCAGCAGCGAGACATCACTCTCTGGAAACACCATATATTTT. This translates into CASSETSLSGNTIYF.

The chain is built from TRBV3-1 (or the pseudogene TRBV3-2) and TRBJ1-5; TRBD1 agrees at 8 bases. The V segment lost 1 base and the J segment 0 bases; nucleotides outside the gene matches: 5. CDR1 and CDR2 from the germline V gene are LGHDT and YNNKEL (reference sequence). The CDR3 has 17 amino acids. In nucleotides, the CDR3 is TGTGCCAGCAGCCAAGCGGGGACAGGCTATAGCAATCAGCCCCAGCATTTT. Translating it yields CASSQAGTGYSNQPQHF.

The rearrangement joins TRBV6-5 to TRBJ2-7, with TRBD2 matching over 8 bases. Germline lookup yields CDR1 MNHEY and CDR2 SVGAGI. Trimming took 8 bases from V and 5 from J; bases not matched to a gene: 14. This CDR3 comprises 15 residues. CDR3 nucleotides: TGTGCCAGCGCCCCAGCGGGAGCTCCTTACAACGAGCAGTACGTC. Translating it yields CASAPAGAPYNEQYV.

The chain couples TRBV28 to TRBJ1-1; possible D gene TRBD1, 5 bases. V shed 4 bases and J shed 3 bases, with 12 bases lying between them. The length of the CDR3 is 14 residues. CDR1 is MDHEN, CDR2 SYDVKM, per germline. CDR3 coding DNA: TGTGCCAGCAGTTCCCCTGGGGCTTACACTGAAGCTTTCTTT. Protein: CASSSPGAYTEAFF.

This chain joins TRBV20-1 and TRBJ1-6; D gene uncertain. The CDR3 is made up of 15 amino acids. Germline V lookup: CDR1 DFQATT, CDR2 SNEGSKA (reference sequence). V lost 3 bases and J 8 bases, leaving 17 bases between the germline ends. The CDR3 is CSASTGNSGHSPLHF. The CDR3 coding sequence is TGCAGTGCTAGTACTGGGAACAGCGGGCATTCACCCCTCCACTTT.

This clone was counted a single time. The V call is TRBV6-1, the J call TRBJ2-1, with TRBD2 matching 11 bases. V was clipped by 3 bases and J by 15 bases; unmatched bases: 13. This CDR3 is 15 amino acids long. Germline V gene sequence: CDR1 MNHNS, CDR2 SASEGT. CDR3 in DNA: TGTGCCAGCAGTGAGATGGTAACTAGCGGGAGATCGGGGTTCTTC. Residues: CASSEMVTSGRSGFF.

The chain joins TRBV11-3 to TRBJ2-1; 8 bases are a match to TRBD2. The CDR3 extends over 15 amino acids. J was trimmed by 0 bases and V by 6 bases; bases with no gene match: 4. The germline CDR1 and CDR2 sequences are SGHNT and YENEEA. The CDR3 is CASSRLAISYNEQFF. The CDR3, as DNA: TGTGCCAGCAGTAGACTAGCGATCTCCTACAATGAGCAGTTCTTC.

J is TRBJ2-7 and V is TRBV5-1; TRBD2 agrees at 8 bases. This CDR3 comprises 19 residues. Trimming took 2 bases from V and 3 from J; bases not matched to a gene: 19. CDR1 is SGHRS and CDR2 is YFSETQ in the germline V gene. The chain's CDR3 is CASSLASSGTSRGVYEQYF. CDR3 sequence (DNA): TGCGCCAGCAGCTTAGCCAGTAGCGGGACCTCCCGTGGAGTCTACGAGCAGTACTTC. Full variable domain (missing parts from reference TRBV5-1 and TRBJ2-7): KAGVTQTPRYLIKTRGQQVTLSCSPISGHRSVSWYQQTPGQGLQFLFEYFSETQRNKGNFPGRFSGRQFSNSRSEMNVSTLELGDSALYLCASSLASSGTSRGVYEQYFGPGTRLTVT.

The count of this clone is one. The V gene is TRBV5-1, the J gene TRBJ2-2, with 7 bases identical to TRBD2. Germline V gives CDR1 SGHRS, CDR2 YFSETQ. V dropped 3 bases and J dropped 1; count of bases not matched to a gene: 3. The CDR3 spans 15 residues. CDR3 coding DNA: TGCGCCAGCAGCTCAATAGCGGGGAACACCGGGGAGCTGTTTTTT. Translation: CASSSIAGNTGELFF.

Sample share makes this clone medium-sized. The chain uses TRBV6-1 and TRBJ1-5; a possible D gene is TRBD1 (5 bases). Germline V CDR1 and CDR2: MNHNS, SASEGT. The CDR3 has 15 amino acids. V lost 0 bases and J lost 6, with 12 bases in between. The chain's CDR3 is CASSEALQGSQPQHF. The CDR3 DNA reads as TGTGCCAGCAGTGAAGCGCTTCAGGGAAGTCAGCCCCAGCATTTT.

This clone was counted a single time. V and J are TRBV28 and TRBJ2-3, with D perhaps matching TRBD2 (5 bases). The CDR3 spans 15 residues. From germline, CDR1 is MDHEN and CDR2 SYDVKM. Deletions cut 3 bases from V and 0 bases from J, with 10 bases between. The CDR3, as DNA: TGTGCCAGCAGTTTGACGCGGACTAGCACAGATACGCAGTATTTT. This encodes CASSLTRTSTDTQYF.

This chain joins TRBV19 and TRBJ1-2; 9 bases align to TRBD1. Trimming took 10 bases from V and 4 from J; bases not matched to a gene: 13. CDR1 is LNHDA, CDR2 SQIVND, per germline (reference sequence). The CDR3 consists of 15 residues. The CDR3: CATGIQGAPSYGYTF. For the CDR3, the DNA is TGTGCCACGGGGATACAGGGGGCTCCCTCCTATGGCTACACCTTC.